The following is a TCR beta chain sequence with its context. Its specificity is unknown. Method: immunoSEQ multiplex PCR; TCRdb's copy keeps in-frame clones and lacks some. The data hold over 85,000 clones, with about 93% observed a single time. The sample originates from a study of siplizumab effects on memory and regulatory T cells. Study-wide results and limits: A small minority of alloreactive clones were mapped to unstimulated subsets. In controls, 26.9% of mappable alloreactive CD4+ clones were Treg-derived on average, versus roughly 74% with siplizumab. It seemed that naive T cells were more diverse than memory cells and were major contributors to the alloresponse. Proof of suppressive function in proliferating Tregs from siplizumab cultures was not established.

This receptor was identified in a human donor in good health. The sequenced sample was CD4+ T cells sorted from blood.

The CDR3 protein is CASSFTSLADTQYF. Here the CDR3 DNA reads TGTGCCAGCAGCTTTACTAGTCTCGCAGATACGCAGTATTTT. V usage is TRBV7-6 and J usage is TRBJ2-3, with D possibly being TRBD2 (5 bases). This CDR3 region has 14 residues. V shed 3 bases and J shed 4 bases, with 11 bases lying between them. Per the germline V gene, CDR1 is SGHVS and CDR2 is FNYEAQ.